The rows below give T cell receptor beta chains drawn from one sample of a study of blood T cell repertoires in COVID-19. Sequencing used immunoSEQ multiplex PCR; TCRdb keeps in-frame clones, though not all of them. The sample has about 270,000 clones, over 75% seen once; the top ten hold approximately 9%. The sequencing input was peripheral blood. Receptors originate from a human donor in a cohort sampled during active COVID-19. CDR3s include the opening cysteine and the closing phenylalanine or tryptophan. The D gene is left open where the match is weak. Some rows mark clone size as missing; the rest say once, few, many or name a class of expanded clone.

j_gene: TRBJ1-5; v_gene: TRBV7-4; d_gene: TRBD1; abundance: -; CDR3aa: CASSLARDRGPGNQPQHF; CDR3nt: TGTGCCAGCAGCTTAGCGCGAGATAGGGGGCCGGGCAATCAGCCCCAGCATTTT
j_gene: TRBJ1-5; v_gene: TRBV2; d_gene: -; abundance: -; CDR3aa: CASSVQFVNQPQHF; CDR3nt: TGTGCCAGCAGCGTTCAGTTTGTCAATCAGCCCCAGCATTTT
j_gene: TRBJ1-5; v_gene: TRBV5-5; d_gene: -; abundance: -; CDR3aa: CASSLLGGRNGQPQHF; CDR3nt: TGTGCCAGCAGCCTCCTAGGGGGACGGAATGGTCAGCCCCAGCATTTT
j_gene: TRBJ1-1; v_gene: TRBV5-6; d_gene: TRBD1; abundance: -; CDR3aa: CASSTTGGEENTEAFF; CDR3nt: TGTGCCAGCAGCACGACAGGGGGCGAGGAGAACACTGAAGCTTTCTTT
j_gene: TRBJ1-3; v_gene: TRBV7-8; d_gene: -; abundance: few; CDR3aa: CATLTVLNTIYF; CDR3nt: TGTGCCACCCTGACAGTCCTAAACACCATATATTTT
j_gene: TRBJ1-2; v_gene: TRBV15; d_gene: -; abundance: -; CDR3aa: CATSRDPLGGHGYTF; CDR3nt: TGTGCCACCAGCAGAGATCCACTGGGGGGACATGGCTACACCTTC
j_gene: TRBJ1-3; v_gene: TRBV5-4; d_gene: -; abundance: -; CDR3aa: CASSLTGGPGNTIYF; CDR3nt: TGTGCCAGCAGCTTGACGGGGGGTCCTGGAAACACCATATATTTT
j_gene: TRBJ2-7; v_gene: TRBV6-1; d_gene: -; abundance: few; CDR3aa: CASAGLYEQYF; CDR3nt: TGTGCCAGCGCCGGTCTCTACGAGCAGTACTTC
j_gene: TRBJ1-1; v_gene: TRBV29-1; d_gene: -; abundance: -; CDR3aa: CSVEMRGLNTEAFF; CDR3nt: TGCAGCGTTGAAATGCGGGGGCTGAACACTGAAGCTTTCTTT
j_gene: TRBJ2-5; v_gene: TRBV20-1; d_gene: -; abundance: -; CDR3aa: CSASLQETQYF; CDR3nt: TGCAGTGCTTCCCTACAAGAGACCCAGTACTTC